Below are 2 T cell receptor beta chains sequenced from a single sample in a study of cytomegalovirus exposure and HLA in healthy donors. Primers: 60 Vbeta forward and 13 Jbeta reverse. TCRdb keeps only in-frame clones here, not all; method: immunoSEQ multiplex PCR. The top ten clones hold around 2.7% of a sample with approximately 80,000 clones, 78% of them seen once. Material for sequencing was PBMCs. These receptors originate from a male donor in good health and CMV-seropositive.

The CDR3 sequence: CASSKFDQVVGYTF. CDR3 in DNA: TGTGCCAGCAGCAAATTTGACCAGGTTGTTGGCTACACCTTC. The V call is TRBV21-1, the J call TRBJ1-2; the table gives TRBD1 as D, unverified against the DNA. TRBV21-1 is deemed a pseudogene. The CDR3 length is 14 residues.

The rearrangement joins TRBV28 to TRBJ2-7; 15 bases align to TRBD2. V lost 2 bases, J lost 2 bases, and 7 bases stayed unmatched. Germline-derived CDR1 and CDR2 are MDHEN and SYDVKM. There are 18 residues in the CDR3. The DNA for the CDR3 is TGTGCCAGCAGTTTAATGGGACTAGCGGGAGGTAAGGCCTACGAGCAGTACTTC. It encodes CASSLMGLAGGKAYEQYF.